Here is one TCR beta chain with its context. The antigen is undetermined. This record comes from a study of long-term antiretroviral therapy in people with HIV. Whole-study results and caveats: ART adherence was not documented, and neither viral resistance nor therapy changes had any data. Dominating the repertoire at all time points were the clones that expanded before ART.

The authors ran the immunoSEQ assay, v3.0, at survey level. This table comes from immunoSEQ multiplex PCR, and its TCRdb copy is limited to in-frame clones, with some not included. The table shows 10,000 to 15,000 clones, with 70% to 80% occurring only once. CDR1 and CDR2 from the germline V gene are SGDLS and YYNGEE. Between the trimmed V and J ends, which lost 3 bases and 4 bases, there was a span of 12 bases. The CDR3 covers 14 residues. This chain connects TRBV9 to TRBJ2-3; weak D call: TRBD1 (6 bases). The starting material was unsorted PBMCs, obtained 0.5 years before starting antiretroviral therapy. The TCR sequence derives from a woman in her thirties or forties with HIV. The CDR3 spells CASSAHRDADTQYF. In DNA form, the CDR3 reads TGTGCCAGCAGCGCCCACAGGGATGCAGATACGCAGTATTTT.